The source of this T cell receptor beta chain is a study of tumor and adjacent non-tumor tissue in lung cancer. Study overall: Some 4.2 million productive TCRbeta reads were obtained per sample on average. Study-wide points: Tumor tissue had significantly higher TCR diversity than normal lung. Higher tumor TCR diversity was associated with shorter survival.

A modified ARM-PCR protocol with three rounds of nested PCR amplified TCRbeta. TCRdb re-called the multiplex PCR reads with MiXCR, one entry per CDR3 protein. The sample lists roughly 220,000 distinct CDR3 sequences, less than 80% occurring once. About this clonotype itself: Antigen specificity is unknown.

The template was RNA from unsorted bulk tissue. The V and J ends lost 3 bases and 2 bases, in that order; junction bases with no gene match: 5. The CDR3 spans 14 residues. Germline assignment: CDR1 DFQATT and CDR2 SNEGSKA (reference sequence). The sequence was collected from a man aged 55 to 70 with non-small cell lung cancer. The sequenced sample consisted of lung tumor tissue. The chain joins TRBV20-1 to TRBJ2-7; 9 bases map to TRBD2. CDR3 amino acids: CSASPGGRAYEQYF. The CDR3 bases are TGCAGTGCTAGCCCCGGCGGGAGGGCCTACGAGCAGTACTTC.